This T cell receptor (beta chain) was captured by sequencing in a study of blood T cell repertoires in COVID-19. Study as a whole: Italy, Spain and the United States were the sources of the convalescent and acute COVID-19 samples. The cDNA or gDNA used as material had been derived from T cells, B-cell-depleted T cells, or PBMCs.

Germline CDR1 and CDR2: MDHEN and SYDVKM. This CDR3 region has 15 residues. The ends lost 5 bases at V and 2 bases at J; junction bases unmatched: 5. A single count supports this clone. Original processing methods: The assay estimated nucleated cells by amplifying reference gene primers. Sequencing was performed with immunoSEQ multiplex PCR; in TCRdb, only in-frame clones are kept and a portion is missing. V, J and clone size are taken as reported in that table, and D and trimming were inferred from the DNA itself. The data show roughly 50,000 clones, with roughly nine tenths seen just once and roughly 15% held by the top ten.

The rearrangement uses TRBV28 and TRBJ1-2, with 10 bases fitting TRBD1. The sequence derives from a human donor with active COVID-19. The donor label of this sample is uncertain. Specimen: peripheral blood. The CDR3 DNA reads as TGTGCCAGCAGTCCCGGGACAGGGGTAAACTATGGCTACACCTTC. This sequence encodes CASSPGTGVNYGYTF.